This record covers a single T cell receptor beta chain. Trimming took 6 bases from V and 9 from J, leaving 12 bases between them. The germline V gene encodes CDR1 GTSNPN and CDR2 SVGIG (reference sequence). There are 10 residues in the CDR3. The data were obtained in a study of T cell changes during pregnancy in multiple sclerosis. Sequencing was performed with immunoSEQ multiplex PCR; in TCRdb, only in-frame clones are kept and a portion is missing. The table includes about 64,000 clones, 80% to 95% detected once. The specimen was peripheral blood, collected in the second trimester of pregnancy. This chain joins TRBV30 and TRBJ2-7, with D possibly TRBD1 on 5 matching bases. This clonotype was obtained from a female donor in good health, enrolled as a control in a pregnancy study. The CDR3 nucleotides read TGTGCCTGTGGGGCCCGCGCGCAGTACTTC. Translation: CACGARAQYF.